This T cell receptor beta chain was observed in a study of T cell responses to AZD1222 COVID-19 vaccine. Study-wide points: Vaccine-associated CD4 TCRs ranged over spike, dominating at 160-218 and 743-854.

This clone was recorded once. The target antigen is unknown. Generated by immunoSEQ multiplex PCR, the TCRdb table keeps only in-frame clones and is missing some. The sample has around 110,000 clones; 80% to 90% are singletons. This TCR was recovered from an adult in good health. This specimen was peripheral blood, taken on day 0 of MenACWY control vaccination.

The CDR3 sequence is CASSEGLYSNQPQHF. The CDR3 nucleotides read TGTGCCAGTAGTGAGGGGCTTTATAGCAATCAGCCCCAGCATTTT. The chain is built from TRBV19 and TRBJ1-5; maybe TRBD1 (5 bases). Germline CDR1 reads LNHDA; CDR2 reads SQIVND (reference sequence). V dropped 5 bases and J dropped 0 bases, with 11 bases sitting between them. This CDR3 is 15 amino acids long.